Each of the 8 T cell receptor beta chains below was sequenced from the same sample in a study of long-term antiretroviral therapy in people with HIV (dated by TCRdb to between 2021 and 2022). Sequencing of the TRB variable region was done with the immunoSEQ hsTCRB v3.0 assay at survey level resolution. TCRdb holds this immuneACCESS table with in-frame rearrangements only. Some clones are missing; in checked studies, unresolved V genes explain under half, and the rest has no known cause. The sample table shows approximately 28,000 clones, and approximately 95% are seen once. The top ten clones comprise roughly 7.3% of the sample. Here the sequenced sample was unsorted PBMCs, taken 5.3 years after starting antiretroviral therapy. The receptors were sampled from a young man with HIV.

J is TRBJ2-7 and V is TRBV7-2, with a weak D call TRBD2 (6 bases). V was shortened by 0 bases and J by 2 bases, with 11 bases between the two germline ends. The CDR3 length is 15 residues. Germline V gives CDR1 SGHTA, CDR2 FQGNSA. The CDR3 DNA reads TGTGCCAGCAGCTTAGCGCGGGGTCAGCCCTACGAGCAGTACTTC. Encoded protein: CASSLARGQPYEQYF.

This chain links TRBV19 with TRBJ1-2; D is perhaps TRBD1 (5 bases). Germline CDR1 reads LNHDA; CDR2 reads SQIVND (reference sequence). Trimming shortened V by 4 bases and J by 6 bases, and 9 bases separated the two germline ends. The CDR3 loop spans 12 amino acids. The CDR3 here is CASSRAGDGYTF. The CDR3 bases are TGTGCCAGTAGTAGAGCGGGGGATGGCTACACCTTC.

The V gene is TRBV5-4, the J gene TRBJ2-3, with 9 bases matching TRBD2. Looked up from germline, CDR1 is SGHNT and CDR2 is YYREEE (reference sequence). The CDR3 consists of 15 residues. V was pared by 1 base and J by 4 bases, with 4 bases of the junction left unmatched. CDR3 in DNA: TGTGCCAGCAGCTTGTGGGGCGGGAGGGCAGATACGCAGTATTTT. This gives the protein CASSLWGGRADTQYF.

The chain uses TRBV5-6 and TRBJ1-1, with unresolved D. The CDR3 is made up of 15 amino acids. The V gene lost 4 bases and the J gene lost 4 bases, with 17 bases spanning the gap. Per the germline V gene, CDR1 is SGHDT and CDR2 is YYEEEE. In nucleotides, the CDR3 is TGTGCCAGCAGCCCCCCGGCAGTCCCCTCCACTGAAGCTTTCTTT. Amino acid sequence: CASSPPAVPSTEAFF.

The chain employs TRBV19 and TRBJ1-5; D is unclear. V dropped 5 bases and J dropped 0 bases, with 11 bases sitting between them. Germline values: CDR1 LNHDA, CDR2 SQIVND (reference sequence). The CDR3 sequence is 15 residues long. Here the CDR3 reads CASSVQIFSNQPQHF. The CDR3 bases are TGTGCCAGTAGTGTACAGATTTTTAGCAATCAGCCCCAGCATTTT.

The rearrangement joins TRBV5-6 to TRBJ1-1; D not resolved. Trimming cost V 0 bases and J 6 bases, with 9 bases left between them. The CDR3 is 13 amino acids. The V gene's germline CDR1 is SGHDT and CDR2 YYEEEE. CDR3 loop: CASSLDGNAEAFF. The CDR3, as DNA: TGTGCCAGCAGCTTGGATGGAAACGCTGAAGCTTTCTTT.

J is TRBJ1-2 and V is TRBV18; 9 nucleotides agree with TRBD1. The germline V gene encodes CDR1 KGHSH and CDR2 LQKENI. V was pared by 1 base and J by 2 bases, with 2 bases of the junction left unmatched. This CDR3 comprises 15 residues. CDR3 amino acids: CASSPHRGRNYGYTF. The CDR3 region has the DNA TGTGCCAGCTCACCACACAGGGGGCGAAACTATGGCTACACCTTC.

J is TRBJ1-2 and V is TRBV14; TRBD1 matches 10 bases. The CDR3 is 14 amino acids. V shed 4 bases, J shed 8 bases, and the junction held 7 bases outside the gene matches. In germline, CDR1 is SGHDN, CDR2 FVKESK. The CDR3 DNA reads TGTGCCAGCAGCCTACTGACAGGGGGCGAGGGCTACACCTTC. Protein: CASSLLTGGEGYTF.